These T cell receptor beta chains were read from a single sample in a study of shared clonotypes between healthy human individuals. Profiled with immunoSEQ multiplex PCR; TCRdb holds only in-frame clones, not every one. Seen here are millions of clones, about 92% observed once, and the top ten hold under 2%. The sequencing input was naive CD8+ T cells from PBMCs. These TCRs come from a man aged 18 to 29 in good health. Some clones in this sample may be carry-over from other donors' samples. The CDR3 runs from the conserved cysteine through the conserved F or W. D genes are given only for firm matches. Size is stated for part of the rows, as once, few or many counts, or as a class when the clone is expanded.

j_call clone_size v_call d_call cdr3_aa cdr3_nt
TRBJ2-5 NA TRBV28 NA CASSGEGEGGRRRETQYF TGTGCCAGCTCAGGGGAGGGTGAAGGAGGGAGACGCAGGGAGACCCAGTACTTC
TRBJ2-5 NA TRBV2 NA CASDSGFQETQYF TGTGCCAGCGACTCAGGGTTTCAAGAGACCCAGTACTTC
TRBJ2-7 NA TRBV27 TRBD1 CASSLSRGTGLYEQYF TGTGCCAGCAGTTTATCCCGCGGGACAGGGCTGTACGAGCAGTACTTC
TRBJ2-3 NA TRBV27 TRBD2 CASSLWFTSGRSSTDTQYF TGTGCCAGCAGTTTATGGTTCACTAGCGGGAGGTCCAGCACAGATACGCAGTATTTT
TRBJ1-1 NA TRBV7-9 TRBD1 CASSRGTGGYSEAFF TGTGCCAGCAGCCGAGGGACAGGCGGGTATTCCGAAGCTTTCTTT
TRBJ2-5 NA TRBV18 NA CASSPPGGMETQYF TGTGCCAGCTCACCACCGGGCGGGATGGAGACCCAGTACTTC
TRBJ2-2 NA TRBV21-1 NA CASSKGGRLFTGELFF TGTGCCAGCAGCAAAGGCGGAAGACTTTTTACCGGGGAGCTGTTTTTT
TRBJ2-7 NA TRBV5-4 NA CASSIDHIPSYEQYF TGTGCCAGCAGCATCGACCATATCCCTTCCTACGAGCAGTACTTC
TRBJ2-7 NA TRBV7-9 NA CASSQWGTSPYEQYF TGTGCCAGCAGCCAATGGGGGACTTCGCCCTACGAGCAGTACTTC
TRBJ2-1 NA TRBV7-6 NA CASSLRISSYNEQFF TGTGCCAGCAGCCTCCGGATTAGCTCCTACAATGAGCAGTTCTTC
TRBJ1-2 NA TRBV6-4 NA CASSDSQGGYTF TGTGCCAGCAGTGACTCTCAGGGGGGCTACACCTTC
TRBJ2-7 NA TRBV5-4 NA CAMSFSGRRVAYEQYF TGTGCCATGTCATTTAGTGGGAGACGAGTGGCCTACGAGCAGTACTTC
TRBJ2-7 NA TRBV21-1 NA CASSKDLAGNYEQYF TGTGCCAGCAGCAAGGACCTAGCGGGGAACTACGAGCAGTACTTC
TRBJ1-1 NA TRBV7-9 NA CASSRTPGTEAFF TGTGCCAGCAGCCGAACCCCGGGCACTGAAGCTTTCTTT
TRBJ2-6 NA TRBV19 TRBD1 CASSIRDSYSGANVLTF TGTGCCAGTAGTATCCGGGACAGCTACTCTGGGGCCAACGTCCTGACTTTC
TRBJ2-5 NA TRBV28 NA CASSLEEYQETQYF TGTGCCAGCAGCCTGGAGGAGTACCAAGAGACCCAGTACTTC
TRBJ2-3 NA TRBV4-1 TRBD2 CASSREGGRTDTQYF TGCGCCAGCAGCCGAGAGGGAGGGCGAACAGATACGCAGTATTTT
TRBJ2-7 NA TRBV10-3 TRBD1 CAISETIPGQGAHEQYF TGTGCCATCAGTGAGACAATCCCCGGACAGGGGGCTCACGAGCAGTACTTC
TRBJ1-1 NA TRBV11-2 NA CASSLGRLGVAAFF TGTGCCAGCAGCTTAGGTCGTCTGGGGGTGGCTGCTTTCTTT
TRBJ2-1 once TRBV9 TRBD2 CASSGGLAGVGEQFF TGTGCCAGCAGCGGGGGACTAGCGGGAGTAGGAGAGCAGTTCTTC
TRBJ1-2 NA TRBV7-9 NA CASSWFPGADQGYTF TGTGCCAGCAGCTGGTTCCCGGGGGCAGATCAAGGCTACACCTTC
TRBJ2-1 NA TRBV27 TRBD2 CASSPTSGYNERFF TGTGCCAGCAGTCCCACTAGCGGCTACAATGAGCGGTTCTTC
TRBJ2-5 NA TRBV27 TRBD1 CATIIQGALGETQYF TGTGCCACGATCATTCAGGGGGCTCTTGGGGAGACCCAGTACTTC
TRBJ2-7 NA TRBV7-9 NA CASSLGTAYEQYF TGTGCCAGCAGCTTAGGGACAGCATACGAGCAGTACTTC
TRBJ2-7 NA TRBV2 TRBD1 CASSDATGGSYEQYF TGTGCCAGCAGTGACGCGACAGGGGGCTCCTACGAGCAGTACTTC
TRBJ2-1 NA TRBV7-9 TRBD1 CASSLGQGAAEQFF TGTGCCAGCAGCTTAGGGCAGGGGGCAGCTGAGCAGTTCTTC
TRBJ2-7 once TRBV13 TRBD2 CASSAGTSGIHEQYF TGTGCCAGCAGCGCCGGGACTAGCGGGATCCACGAGCAGTACTTC
TRBJ1-5 NA TRBV6-1 NA CASRGGQSNQPQHF TGTGCCAGCAGGGGCGGACAGAGCAATCAGCCCCAGCATTTT
TRBJ2-1 NA TRBV29-1 NA CSVAPLPISSYNEQFF TGCAGCGTTGCCCCGCTCCCTATCTCTTCCTACAATGAGCAGTTCTTC
TRBJ2-1 NA TRBV7-6 TRBD1 CASSLGQTNEQFF TGTGCCAGCAGCTTGGGACAGACTAATGAGCAGTTCTTC
TRBJ1-4 NA TRBV6-5 NA CASNAGMGEKLFF TGTGCCAGCAATGCAGGGATGGGTGAAAAACTGTTTTTT
TRBJ2-2 NA TRBV2 TRBD1 CASSPTGVTGELFF TGTGCCAGCAGTCCGACAGGGGTCACCGGGGAGCTGTTTTTT
TRBJ2-7 NA TRBV5-5 NA CASSLDPLGGSYEQYF TGTGCCAGCAGCTTGGACCCCCTAGGAGGCTCCTACGAGCAGTACTTC
TRBJ2-3 NA TRBV10-1 NA CASSETSSLDTQYF TGCGCCAGCAGTGAGACCTCTAGTCTTGATACGCAGTATTTT
TRBJ2-1 NA TRBV5-6 NA CASSKGTGREQFF TGTGCCAGCAGCAAAGGGACTGGTCGGGAGCAGTTCTTC
TRBJ2-3 NA TRBV7-9 NA CAWGVGSTDTQYF TGTGCCTGGGGGGTGGGCAGCACAGATACGCAGTATTTT
TRBJ2-1 once TRBV12-5 TRBD2 CASGTGAGYYNEQFF TGTGCTAGTGGAACGGGAGCGGGATACTACAATGAGCAGTTCTTC
TRBJ2-7 NA TRBV27 NA CASSLSATYEQYF TGTGCCAGCAGTTTATCCGCGACCTACGAGCAGTACTTC
TRBJ1-1 NA TRBV11-2 TRBD1 CASSLNRRTGGEGTEAFF TGTGCCAGCAGCCTAAATAGAAGGACAGGGGGCGAGGGCACTGAAGCTTTCTTT
TRBJ2-7 NA TRBV27 NA CASSLSAFGALTYEQYF TGTGCCAGCAGTTTATCGGCCTTTGGTGCCCTAACCTACGAGCAATACTTC
TRBJ2-7 NA TRBV2 NA CASSLRRAPYEQYF TGTGCCAGCAGCCTCAGACGGGCCCCCTACGAGCAGTACTTC
TRBJ2-2 once TRBV5-4 TRBD2 CASSDPGGGEVTGELFF TGTGCCAGCAGCGACCCGGGGGGGGGAGAGGTCACCGGGGAGCTGTTTTTT
TRBJ2-3 NA TRBV27 TRBD1 CASSSNRGLHSTDTQYF TGTGCCAGCAGTTCGAACAGGGGGCTACACAGCACAGATACGCAGTATTTT
TRBJ2-3 NA TRBV7-6 TRBD1 CASSLAHRDRGTDTQYF TGTGCCAGCAGCTTAGCCCACAGGGACAGGGGCACAGATACGCAGTATTTT
TRBJ2-1 NA TRBV5-1 TRBD1 CASSSSRQGGYNEQFF TGCGCCAGTTCCTCCTCTAGACAGGGCGGCTACAATGAGCAGTTCTTC
TRBJ2-7 NA TRBV27 NA CASGPYSSLYEQYF TGTGCCAGCGGACCTTACAGTTCTCTTTACGAGCAGTACTTC
TRBJ2-5 NA TRBV11-2 NA CASSFPQGRETQYF TGTGCCAGCAGCTTCCCACAGGGTAGAGAGACCCAGTACTTC
TRBJ1-1 few TRBV11-2 NA CASSLDEGQLNTEAFF TGTGCCAGCAGCTTAGATGAAGGCCAGCTGAACACTGAAGCTTTCTTT
TRBJ2-2 NA TRBV9 TRBD2 CASRTSGLSGELFF TGTGCCAGCAGGACTAGCGGGTTATCCGGGGAGCTGTTTTTT
TRBJ2-1 NA TRBV5-6 NA CASSSLGVGNGEQFF TGTGCCAGCAGCTCCCTGGGGGTAGGGAACGGGGAGCAGTTCTTC
TRBJ2-3 once TRBV15 NA CATGGAGAYTDTQYF TGTGCCACCGGGGGGGCCGGGGCCTACACAGATACGCAGTATTTT
TRBJ2-7 NA TRBV29-1 NA CSVIGAESSYEQYF TGCAGCGTCATAGGGGCGGAGAGCTCCTACGAGCAGTACTTC